Following are 5 T cell receptor beta chains from one sample sequenced in a study of vaccination and CD4 T cells after COVID-19. Their antigens are not known. With the Oncomine TCR Beta short-read assay, DNA from cultured CD4+ T cells was sequenced. Via MiXCR, TCRdb re-called the PCR reads, giving one row per CDR3 protein. Found here are a few thousand distinct CDR3 sequences, about 40% of them singletons; the top ten hold 35% to 50%. The treatment was: roughly nine-day PBMC culture with coronavirus spike peptide pools or control peptides (ViraFEST assay). Gathering of the CD4+ T cells, from the unexposed donor, took place before the COVID-19 pandemic (2011-2018). Sequenced sample: CD4+ T cells from blood, cultured in vitro. These receptors came from a human donor in good health.

The chain is built from TRBV6-5 and TRBJ1-1, with D unclear. The CDR3 is 13 amino acids. Germline values: CDR1 MNHEY, CDR2 SVGAGI. V shed 2 bases and J shed 10 bases, with 14 bases lying between them. The CDR3 loop reads CASSYGVAGGAFF. CDR3 bases: TGTGCCAGCAGTTACGGGGTAGCGGGCGGAGCTTTCTTT.

CDR3 sequence: CASSEGGPTNEKLFF. CDR3 sequence (DNA): TGTGCCAGCAGCGAGGGAGGGCCTACTAATGAAAAACTGTTTTTT. The chain carries TRBV7-6 and TRBJ1-4; D is ambiguous. Germline-derived CDR1 and CDR2 are SGHVS and FNYEAQ. Trimming took off 5 bases at V and 2 bases at J, with 12 bases between the two ends. The CDR3 is 15 residues long.

A word on this clonotype: The missing conserved phenylalanine or tryptophan at the end of this CDR3 makes a read error likely. CDR3 nucleotides: TGCAGTGCTAGAGAGGGCAGCCAGGGGTATAATTCACCCCTCCACTTA. Amino acids: CSAREGSQGYNSPLHL. The J gene is TRBJ1-6, the V gene TRBV20-1; tentative D call: TRBD1 (6 bases). Trimming removed 0 bases from V and 4 bases from J, with 13 bases in between. The CDR3 length is 16 residues. Per germline, CDR1 DFQATT and CDR2 SNEGSKA (reference sequence).

This clonotype was seen a few times. The CDR3 DNA reads as TGTGCCAGCAGTCCCGGGACAGGGGAGTCCTACACCTTC. The encoded protein is CASSPGTGESYTF. The J gene is TRBJ1-2, the V gene TRBV6-4; TRBD1 agrees at 10 bases. The ends lost 5 bases at V and 10 bases at J; junction bases unmatched: 7. The germline V gene has CDR1 MRHNA and CDR2 SNTAGT. The CDR3 loop spans 13 amino acids.

V and J are TRBV2 and TRBJ1-2; D possibly corresponds to TRBD1 (6 bases). The CDR3 loop spans 13 amino acids. Trimming took 6 bases from V and 3 from J, leaving 11 bases between them. Per germline, CDR1 SNHLY and CDR2 FYNNEI. In nucleotides, the CDR3 is TGTGCCAGCAGACAGGGACGCGACTATGGCTACACCTTC. It specifies CASRQGRDYGYTF. The full variable domain, rest sourced from reference TRBV2 and TRBJ1-2, is EPEVTQTPSHQVTQMGQEVILRCVPISNHLYFYWYRQILGQKVEFLVSFYNNEISEKSEIFDDQFSVERPDGSNFTLKIRSTKLEDSAMYFCASRQGRDYGYTFGSGTRLTVV.